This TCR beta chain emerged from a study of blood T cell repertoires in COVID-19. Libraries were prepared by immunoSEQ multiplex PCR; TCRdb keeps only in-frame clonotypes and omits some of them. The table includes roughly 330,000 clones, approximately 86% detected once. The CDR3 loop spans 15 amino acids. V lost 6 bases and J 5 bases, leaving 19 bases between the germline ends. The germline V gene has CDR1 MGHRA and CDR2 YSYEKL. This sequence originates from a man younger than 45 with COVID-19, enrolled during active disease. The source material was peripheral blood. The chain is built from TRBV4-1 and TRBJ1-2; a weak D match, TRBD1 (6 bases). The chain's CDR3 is CASSLAQRQEYGYTF. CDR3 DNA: TGCGCCAGCAGTCTCGCCCAAAGACAGGAGTATGGCTACACCTTC.